This paragraph reports one TCR beta chain. This entry belongs to a study of blood T cell repertoires in COVID-19. Repertoires were generated with immunoSEQ multiplex PCR, while TCRdb's copy carries only in-frame clones and drops some. The sample contains around 300,000 clones, roughly nine tenths of which appear only once. Germline V lookup: CDR1 MDHEN, CDR2 SYDVKM. Trimming removed 8 bases from V and 3 bases from J; junction bases left unmatched: 3. CDR3 length equals 12 residues. Donors in Cohort 3 who had recovered were those with two negative PCRs, healthcare professional clearance, or resolution of their symptoms.

Sample: PBMCs or T cells enriched from blood (not recorded which). This sequence joins TRBV28 and TRBJ2-7; TRBD1 matches at 8 bases. The sequence derives from a woman in her twenties or thirties who had recovered from COVID-19. In nucleotides, the CDR3 is TGTGCCAGCCTGGACAGGGACTACGAGCAGTACTTC. This sequence encodes CASLDRDYEQYF.